Below are 15 T cell receptor beta chains sequenced from a single sample in a study of cytomegalovirus exposure and HLA in healthy donors. The PCR employed 60 Vbeta primers together with 13 Jbeta primers. The repertoire was sequenced with immunoSEQ multiplex PCR; TCRdb's copy has only in-frame clones and lacks some. The table includes 150,000 to 200,000 clones, roughly 86% detected once. Sequenced sample: PBMCs. These receptor sequences come from a girl under 18 in good health and CMV-seropositive.

This clone turned up a few times. The chain links TRBV7-3 to TRBJ2-2, with 7 bases matching TRBD2. The CDR3 spans 16 residues. V shed 2 bases, J shed 5 bases, and the junction held 8 bases outside the gene matches. Germline loops: CDR1 SGHTA, CDR2 FQGTGA. CDR3 in amino acids: CASSLVGGDRTGELFF. The CDR3 DNA reads TGTGCCAGCAGCTTAGTGGGGGGGGATAGGACCGGGGAGCTGTTTTTT.

V usage is TRBV7-3 and J usage is TRBJ2-6, with D maybe TRBD1 (6 bases). This CDR3 spans 15 amino acids. The germline V gene has CDR1 SGHTA and CDR2 FQGTGA. Trimming left V 5 bases short and J 0 bases short, with 8 bases between. Written as DNA, the CDR3 is TGTGCCAGCAGCCAAGGGGGCTCTGGGGCCAACGTCCTGACTTTC. It translates to CASSQGGSGANVLTF.

DNA for the CDR3: TGTGCCAGCAGTCTTGGACTAGCGGTGACCGGGGAGCTGTTTTTT. This sequence encodes CASSLGLAVTGELFF. The genes are TRBV7-2 and TRBJ2-2, with TRBD2 identical over 10 bases. CDR1 is SGHTA and CDR2 is FQGNSA in the germline V gene. With 6 bases clipped from V and 5 bases from J, the junction kept 6 bases outside the gene matches. This CDR3 has 15 residues.

This clone was detected a few times. The V call is TRBV6-4, the J call TRBJ2-1; 10 nucleotides line up with TRBD2. Per the germline V gene, CDR1 is MRHNA and CDR2 is SNTAGT. The CDR3 spans 16 residues. V was clipped by 0 bases and J by 10 bases; unmatched bases: 9. In nucleotides, the CDR3 is TGTGCCAGCAGTGACTCGTACGAACCACTAGCGGGGGAGCAGTTCTTC. Amino acids: CASSDSYEPLAGEQFF.

The CDR3 DNA reads as TGTGCCAGCAGCTTAGGACGGACAGGGGGCGCTCAAGGAAACACCATATATTTT. It specifies CASSLGRTGGAQGNTIYF. The chain combines TRBV7-2 with TRBJ1-3; TRBD1 aligns across 11 bases. Germline loops: CDR1 SGHTA, CDR2 FQGNSA. J lost 4 bases, V lost 1 base, and 9 bases had no gene match. The CDR3 is 18 residues long.

This chain connects TRBV6-5 to TRBJ2-7, with TRBD1 identical over 10 bases. The germline CDR1 and CDR2 sequences are MNHEY and SVGAGI. This CDR3 has 15 amino acids. J gave up 4 bases and V 2 bases, and 5 bases lay outside the gene matches. The CDR3 DNA reads TGTGCCAGCAGTTACGGACAGGGGGGGGTTTACGAGCAGTACTTC. This translates into CASSYGQGGVYEQYF.

This clone was found once. The same CDR3 also results from other DNA sequences found in this sample. V is TRBV2 and J is TRBJ1-1; maybe TRBD1 (5 bases). Germline lookup yields CDR1 SNHLY and CDR2 FYNNEI. The V gene lost 7 bases and the J gene lost 5 bases, with 5 bases spanning the gap. CDR3 length: 10 residues. The CDR3 protein is CASTGTEAFF. In nucleotides, the CDR3 is TGTGCCAGCACAGGGACTGAAGCTTTCTTT.

CDR3 protein: CASSFGVNQPQHF. CDR3 nucleotide sequence: TGTGCCAGCAGTTTCGGGGTTAATCAGCCCCAGCATTTT. The J gene is TRBJ1-5, the V gene TRBV27; no firm D call. The germline CDR1 and CDR2 sequences are MNHEY and SMNVEV (reference sequence). The V end was cut by 3 bases, the J end by 4 bases, with 7 bases between. The CDR3 extends over 13 amino acids.

The rearrangement joins TRBV7-2 to TRBJ1-2; TRBD1 matches 7 bases. V trimming: 5 bases; J trimming: 2 bases; junction bases outside the gene matches: 8. The CDR3 contains 15 residues. Germline loops: CDR1 SGHTA, CDR2 FQGNSA. The CDR3 sequence is CASSTNRGANYGYTF. CDR3 coding DNA: TGTGCCAGCAGCACTAACAGGGGAGCAAACTATGGCTACACCTTC.

V is TRBV25-1 and J is TRBJ1-2; D unclear. There are 13 residues in the CDR3. Germline CDR1 reads MGHDK; CDR2 reads SYGVNS. Trimming stripped 2 bases from V and 4 bases from J, with 8 bases between. CDR3 residues: CASSESGFYGYTF. The DNA for the CDR3 is TGTGCCAGCAGTGAAAGCGGGTTCTATGGCTACACCTTC.

The rearrangement joins TRBV2 to TRBJ1-2; D remains ambiguous. CDR1 is SNHLY, CDR2 FYNNEI, per germline. The CDR3 is 11 residues long. The ends were cut back, 8 bases at V and 4 bases at J, with 8 bases in the middle. The CDR3 region has the DNA TGTGCCAGCTCTCTAACCTATGGCTACACCTTC. This codes for CASSLTYGYTF. Drawing the rest from reference TRBV2 and TRBJ1-2, the complete variable domain is EPEVTQTPSHQVTQMGQEVILRCVPISNHLYFYWYRQILGQKVEFLVSFYNNEISEKSEIFDDQFSVERPDGSNFTLKIRSTKLEDSAMYFCASSLTYGYTFGSGTRLTVV.

This chain links TRBV19 with TRBJ1-1, with 8 bases lining up with TRBD1. The CDR3 covers 15 residues. V shed 4 bases and J 1 base; nucleotides not matched to a gene: 5. Germline-derived CDR1 and CDR2 are LNHDA and SQIVND (reference sequence). The CDR3 sequence is CASSKTGVANTEAFF. CDR3 nucleotides: TGTGCCAGTAGTAAGACAGGGGTGGCGAACACTGAAGCTTTCTTT.

This clone was counted a single time. A junction boundary mismatches the germline segment, possibly from a read error. The gene calls are TRBV7-7 and TRBJ2-5, with D tentatively TRBD2 (6 bases). CDR3 length: 14 residues. In germline, CDR1 is SSHAT, CDR2 FNYEAQ (reference sequence). The CDR3 DNA reads as TGTGCTAGCAGCCACTACACAAGCGGGGAGACCCAGTACTTC. Its protein is CASSHYTSGETQYF.

This chain joins TRBV29-1 and TRBJ2-7; 7 positions match TRBD2. The CDR3 sequence is 15 residues long. Germline CDR1 reads SQVTM; CDR2 reads ANQGSEA. V dropped 3 bases and J dropped 5; count of bases not matched to a gene: 13. The CDR3 DNA is TGCAGCGTTGATTTGTCGTTGGGGGGGTTAGACGAGCAGTACTTC. Its translation: CSVDLSLGGLDEQYF.

This chain connects TRBV11-3 to TRBJ2-6; D remains unclear. Trimming cost V 3 bases and J 0 bases, with 3 bases left between them. The germline V gene encodes CDR1 SGHNT and CDR2 YENEEA. The CDR3 totals 14 residues. CDR3 residues: CASSFLSGANVLTF. CDR3 in DNA: TGTGCCAGCAGCTTTCTCTCTGGGGCCAACGTCCTGACTTTC.